The sequence of this TCR beta chain was determined in a study of naive and memory T cell subsets. Two oligonucleotides, mixed equimolar, formed the beta constant-region primer covering TRBC1 and TRBC2. The cDNA 3' end received a ligated single-stranded oligonucleotide carrying the SP2 primer and a 12-nucleotide UMI. Via MiXCR, TCRdb re-called the UMI-ligation and nested PCR reads, giving one row per CDR3 protein. This table has approximately 85,000 distinct CDR3 sequences, roughly 7% appearing once. Of note for this clonotype: Its antigen remains unidentified.

Looked up from germline, CDR1 is SQVTM and CDR2 is ANQGSEA. This CDR3 has 14 amino acids. With 4 bases removed from V and 4 bases from J, the gap between germline ends came to 17 bases. Overall study findings and caveats: Gini index rose across naive, CM, EM and EMRA in CD4 and CD8. There was no ground truth to check naive and memory subset results.

Cells stained for CD3, CD4, CD8, CD45RA, CD27 and viability were sorted into four CD45RA/CD27 subsets. The chain is built from TRBV29-1 and TRBJ2-7, with D perhaps matching TRBD1 (5 bases). The receptor's source is a human donor in good health. The sample comprised central memory CD4+ T cells from blood. In DNA form, the CDR3 reads TGCAGCGTTGGGAAGACAGATCGCAGTTACGAGCAGTACTTC. It codes for CSVGKTDRSYEQYF.